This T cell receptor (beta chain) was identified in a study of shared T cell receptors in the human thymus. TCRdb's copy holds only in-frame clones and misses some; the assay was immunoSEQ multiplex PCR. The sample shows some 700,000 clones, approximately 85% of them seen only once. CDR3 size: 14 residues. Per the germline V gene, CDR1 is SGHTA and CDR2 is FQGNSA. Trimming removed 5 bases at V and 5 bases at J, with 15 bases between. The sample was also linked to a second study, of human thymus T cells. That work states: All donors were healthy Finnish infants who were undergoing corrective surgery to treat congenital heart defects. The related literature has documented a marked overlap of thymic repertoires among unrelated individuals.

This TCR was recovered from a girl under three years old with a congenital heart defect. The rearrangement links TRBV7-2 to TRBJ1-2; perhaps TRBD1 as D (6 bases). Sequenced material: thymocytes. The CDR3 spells CASSNRGGEYGYTF. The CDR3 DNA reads TGTGCCAGCAGCAACCGAGGGGGGGAATATGGCTACACCTTC.